This note documents a single TCR beta chain sequence. Profiled with immunoSEQ multiplex PCR; TCRdb holds only in-frame clones, not every one. This sample has about 340,000 clones, with about 83% found just once. These data are taken from a study of blood T cell repertoires in COVID-19. Trimming removed 6 bases from V and 1 base from J; junction bases left unmatched: 8. This CDR3 comprises 15 residues. The germline gives CDR1 MDHEN, CDR2 SYDVKM. Sequences were obtained from peripheral blood. The sequence was collected from a man between 25 and 39 years old with active or convalescent COVID-19. J is TRBJ2-7 and V is TRBV28; 8 bases are a match to TRBD1. The CDR3 DNA is TGTGCCAGCAGACCTCGGACAGGGCCTTCCTACGAGCAGTACTTC. Its protein product is CASRPRTGPSYEQYF.